A selection of T cell receptor beta chains follows, all from one sample in a study of blood T cell repertoires in COVID-19. Produced via immunoSEQ multiplex PCR; TCRdb's table is partial and in-frame only. Found here are 95,000 to 100,000 clones, over 80% of them singletons; the top ten hold 17%. What was sequenced was peripheral blood. All receptors derive from a man aged 50 or older with acute or convalescent COVID-19. Each CDR3 is given with its conserved first and last residue. D genes are given only for firm matches. Size values are once, few and many counts, or a class for expanded clones, and some rows have none.

>TRBV5-1|TRBD1|NA|TRBJ1-4
CASSLYRGRKDEKLFF
TGCGCCAGCAGCTTGTACAGGGGGCGCAAGGATGAAAAACTGTTTTTT
>TRBV12-3/TRBV12-4|NA|once|TRBJ2-6
CASSLSGANVLTF
TGTGCCAGCAGTCTCTCTGGGGCCAACGTCCTGACTTTC
>TRBV13|TRBD1|NA|TRBJ1-1
CASSSPGTGSTEAFF
TGTGCCAGCAGCTCTCCCGGGACAGGGTCCACTGAAGCTTTCTTT
>TRBV5-4|NA|NA|TRBJ2-5
CASSRTGDQETQYF
TGTGCCAGCAGCCGAACAGGCGACCAAGAGACCCAGTACTTC
>TRBV11-2|NA|once|TRBJ1-1
CASSLFGEGPNTEAFF
TGTGCCAGCAGCTTGTTCGGGGAGGGCCCGAACACTGAAGCTTTCTTT
>TRBV5-1|TRBD1|NA|TRBJ2-1
CASSLEGTGGNEQFF
TGCGCCAGCAGCTTGGAGGGGACAGGGGGCAATGAGCAGTTCTTC
>TRBV19|NA|NA|TRBJ2-4
CASSIGQKNIQYF
TGTGCCAGTAGTATAGGACAAAAAAACATTCAGTACTTC
>TRBV5-4|NA|NA|TRBJ2-7
CASSPGLPSYEQYF
TGTGCCAGCAGCCCAGGACTGCCCTCCTACGAGCAGTACTTC
>TRBV18|NA|NA|TRBJ2-1
CASSPGGFGQFF
TGTGCCAGCTCACCAGGGGGCTTTGGGCAGTTCTTC
>TRBV4-2|NA|NA|TRBJ1-2
CASSPQGQRGSGYGYTF
TGTGCCAGCAGCCCACAAGGACAGCGGGGGAGCGGTTATGGCTACACCTTC
>TRBV12-3/TRBV12-4|NA|NA|TRBJ1-1
CASSLLDTEAFF
TGTGCCAGCAGTTTATTAGACACTGAAGCTTTCTTT
>TRBV5-6|NA|NA|TRBJ1-4
CASSLVGVPSTNEKLFF
TGTGCCAGCAGCTTGGTCGGGGTGCCCTCAACTAATGAAAAACTGTTTTTT
>TRBV19|TRBD1|NA|TRBJ1-1
CASSIWEGTGRTEAFF
TGTGCCAGTAGTATATGGGAGGGGACAGGGAGGACTGAAGCTTTCTTT
>TRBV11-2|TRBD2|NA|TRBJ2-3
CASSLPKIAGGMVDTQYF
TGTGCCAGCAGCTTACCAAAAATAGCGGGGGGTATGGTAGATACGCAGTATTTT
>TRBV2|TRBD1|NA|TRBJ1-5
CASSPDRSFGQPQHF
TGTGCCAGCAGTCCGGACAGGAGTTTCGGTCAGCCCCAGCATTTT
>TRBV7-8|TRBD2|NA|TRBJ2-1
CASSLALSGSDNEQFF
TGTGCCAGCAGCTTAGCGCTTAGCGGGTCAGACAATGAGCAGTTCTTC